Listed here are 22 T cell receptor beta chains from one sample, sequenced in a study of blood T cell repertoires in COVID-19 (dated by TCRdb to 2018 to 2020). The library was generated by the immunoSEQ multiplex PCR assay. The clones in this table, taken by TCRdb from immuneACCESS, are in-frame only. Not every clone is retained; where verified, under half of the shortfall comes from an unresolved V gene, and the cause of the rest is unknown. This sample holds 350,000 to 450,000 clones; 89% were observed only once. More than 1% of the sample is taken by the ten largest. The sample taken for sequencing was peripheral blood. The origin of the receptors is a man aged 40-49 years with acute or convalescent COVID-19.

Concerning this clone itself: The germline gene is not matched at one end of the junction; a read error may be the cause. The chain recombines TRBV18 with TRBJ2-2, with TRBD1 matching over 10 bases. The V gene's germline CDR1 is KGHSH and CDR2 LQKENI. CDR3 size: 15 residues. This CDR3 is CASSTGQGNAGELFF. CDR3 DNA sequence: TGTGCCAGCTCAACGGGACAGGGGAACGCCGGGGAGCTGTTTTTT.

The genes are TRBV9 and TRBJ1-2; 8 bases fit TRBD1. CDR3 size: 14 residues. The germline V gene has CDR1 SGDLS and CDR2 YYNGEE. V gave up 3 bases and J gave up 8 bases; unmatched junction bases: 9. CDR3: CASSGGQGAGGYTF. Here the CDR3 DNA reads TGTGCCAGCAGCGGAGGCCAGGGGGCGGGAGGCTACACCTTC.

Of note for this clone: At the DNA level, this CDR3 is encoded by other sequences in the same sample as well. The CDR3 coding sequence is TGTGCCAGCAGTCTCCAGGGGCCTGAAGCTTTCTTT. Translating it yields CASSLQGPEAFF. V gene TRBV12-3 or TRBV12-4 combines with J gene TRBJ1-1, with D perhaps TRBD1 (6 bases). Trimming removed 5 bases at V and 6 bases at J, with 10 bases between. The CDR3 totals 12 residues.

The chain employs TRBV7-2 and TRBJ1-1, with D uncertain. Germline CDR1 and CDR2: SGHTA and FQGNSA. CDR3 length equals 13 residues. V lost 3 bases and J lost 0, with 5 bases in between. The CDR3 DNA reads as TGTGCCAGCAGCTTCCAGATGAACACTGAAGCTTTCTTT. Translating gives CASSFQMNTEAFF.

The CDR3 region has the DNA TGTGCCAGCAGCGCGGGCCCGGGACAGATAAATGGCTACACCTTC. Translating gives CASSAGPGQINGYTF. The genes are TRBV5-4 and TRBJ1-2; TRBD1 matches 7 bases. The J segment lost 6 bases and the V segment lost 4 bases, leaving 12 bases of the junction unmatched. Germline loops: CDR1 SGHNT, CDR2 YYREEE (reference sequence). This CDR3 spans 15 amino acids.

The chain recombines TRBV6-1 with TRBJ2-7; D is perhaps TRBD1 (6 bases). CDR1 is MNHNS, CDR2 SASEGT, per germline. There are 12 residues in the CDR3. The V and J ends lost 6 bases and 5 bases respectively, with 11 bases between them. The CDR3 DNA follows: TGTGCCAGCAGGGGGGCAGAGAACGAGCAGTACTTC. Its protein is CASRGAENEQYF.

The DNA for the CDR3 is TGTGCCACGCAAGACAGGAACTATGGCTACACCTTC. Its protein is CATQDRNYGYTF. The V and J genes are TRBV19 and TRBJ1-2; D is perhaps TRBD1 (6 bases). The germline gives CDR1 LNHDA, CDR2 SQIVND (reference sequence). There are 12 residues in the CDR3. V lost 10 bases to trimming and J lost 2 bases, with 11 bases between them.

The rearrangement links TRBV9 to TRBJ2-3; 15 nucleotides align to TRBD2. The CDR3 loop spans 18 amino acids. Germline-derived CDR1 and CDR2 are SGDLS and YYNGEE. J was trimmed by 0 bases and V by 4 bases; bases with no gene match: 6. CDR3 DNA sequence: TGTGCCAGCAGCACCGGGACTAGCGGGGGGCGAAGCACAGATACGCAGTATTTT. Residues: CASSTGTSGGRSTDTQYF.

CDR3 amino acids: CASSPTGSGNTIYF. Here the CDR3 DNA reads TGTGCCAGCAGTCCAACAGGGAGTGGAAACACCATATATTTT. V gene TRBV27 combines with J gene TRBJ1-3; possibly TRBD1 for D (6 bases). Trimming cost V 5 bases and J 3 bases, with 11 bases left between them. Germline V gives CDR1 MNHEY, CDR2 SMNVEV (reference sequence). The CDR3 consists of 14 residues.

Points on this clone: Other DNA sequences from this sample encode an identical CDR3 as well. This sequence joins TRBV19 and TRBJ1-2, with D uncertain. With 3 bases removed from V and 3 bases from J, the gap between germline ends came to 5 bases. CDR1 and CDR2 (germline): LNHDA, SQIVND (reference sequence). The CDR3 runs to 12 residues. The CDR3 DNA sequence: TGTGCCAGTAGTATCCGTGACTATGGCTACACCTTC. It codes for CASSIRDYGYTF.

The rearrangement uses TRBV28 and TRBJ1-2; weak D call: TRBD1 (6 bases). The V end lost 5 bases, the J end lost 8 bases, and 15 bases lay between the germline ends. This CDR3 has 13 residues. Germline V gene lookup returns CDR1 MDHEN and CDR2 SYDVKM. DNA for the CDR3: TGTGCCAGCAGTCTACAGGGAATGGGCGGCTACACCTTC. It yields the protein CASSLQGMGGYTF.

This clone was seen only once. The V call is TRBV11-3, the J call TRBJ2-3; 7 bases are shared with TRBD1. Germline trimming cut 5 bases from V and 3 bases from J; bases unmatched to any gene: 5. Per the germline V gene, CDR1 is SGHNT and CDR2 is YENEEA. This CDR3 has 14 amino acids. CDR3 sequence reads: CASSPPTGTDTQYF. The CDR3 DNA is TGTGCCAGCAGCCCGCCGACAGGGACAGATACGCAGTATTTT.

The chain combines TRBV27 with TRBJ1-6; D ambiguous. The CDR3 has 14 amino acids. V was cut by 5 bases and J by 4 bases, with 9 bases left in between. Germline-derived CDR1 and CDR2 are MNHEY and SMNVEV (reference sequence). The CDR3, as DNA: TGTGCCAGCAGTCCCCGGGGTTATAATTCACCCCTCCACTTT. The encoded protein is CASSPRGYNSPLHF.

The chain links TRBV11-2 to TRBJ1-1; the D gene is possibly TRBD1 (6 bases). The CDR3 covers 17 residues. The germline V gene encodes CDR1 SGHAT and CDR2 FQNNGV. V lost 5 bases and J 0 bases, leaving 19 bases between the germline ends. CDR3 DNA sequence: TGTGCCAGCAGCCCTACTGGACAGCGCTTTATGAACACTGAAGCTTTCTTT. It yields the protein CASSPTGQRFMNTEAFF.

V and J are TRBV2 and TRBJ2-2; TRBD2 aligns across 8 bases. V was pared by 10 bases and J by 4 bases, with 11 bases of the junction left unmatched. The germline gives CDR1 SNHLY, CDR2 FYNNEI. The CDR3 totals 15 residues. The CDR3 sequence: CATSGGREATGELFF. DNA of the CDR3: TGTGCCACCTCAGGCGGGCGGGAGGCCACCGGGGAGCTGTTTTTT.

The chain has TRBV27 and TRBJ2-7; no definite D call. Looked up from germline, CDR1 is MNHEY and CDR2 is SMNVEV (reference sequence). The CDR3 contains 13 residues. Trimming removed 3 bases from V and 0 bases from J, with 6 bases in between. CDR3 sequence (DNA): TGTGCCAGCAGTTTGGCCAACTCCTACGAGCAGTACTTC. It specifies CASSLANSYEQYF.

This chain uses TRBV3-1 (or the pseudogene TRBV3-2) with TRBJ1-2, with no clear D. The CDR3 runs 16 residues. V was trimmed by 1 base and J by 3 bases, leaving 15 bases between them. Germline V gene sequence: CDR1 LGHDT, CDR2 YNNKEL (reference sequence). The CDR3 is CASSQAEAGGHYGYTF. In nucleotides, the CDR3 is TGTGCCAGCAGCCAAGCCGAGGCAGGAGGCCACTATGGCTACACCTTC.

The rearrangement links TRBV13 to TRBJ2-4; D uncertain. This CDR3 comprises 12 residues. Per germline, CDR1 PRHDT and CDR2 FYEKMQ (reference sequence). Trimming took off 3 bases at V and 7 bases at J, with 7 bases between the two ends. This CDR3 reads CASSFSVNIQYF. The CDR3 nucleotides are TGTGCCAGCAGCTTTTCGGTCAACATTCAGTACTTC. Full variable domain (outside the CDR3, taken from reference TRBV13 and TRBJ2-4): AAGVIQSPRHLIKEKRETATLKCYPIPRHDTVYWYQQGPGQDPQFLISFYEKMQSDKGSIPDRFSAQQFSDYHSELNMSSLELGDSALYFCASSFSVNIQYFGAGTRLSVL.

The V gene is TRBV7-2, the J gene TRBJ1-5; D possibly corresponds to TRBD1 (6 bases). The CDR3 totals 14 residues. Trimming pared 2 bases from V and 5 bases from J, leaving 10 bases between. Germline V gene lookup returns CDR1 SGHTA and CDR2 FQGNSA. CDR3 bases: TGTGCCAGCAGCTTACGGGGGGCGGATCAGCCCCAGCATTTT. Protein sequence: CASSLRGADQPQHF.

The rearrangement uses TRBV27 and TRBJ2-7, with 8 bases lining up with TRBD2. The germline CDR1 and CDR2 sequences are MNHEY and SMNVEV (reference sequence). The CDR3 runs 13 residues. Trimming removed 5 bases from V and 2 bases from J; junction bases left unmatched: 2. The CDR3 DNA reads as TGTGCCAGCAGTCCACTAGCGGCCTACGAGCAGTACTTC. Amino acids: CASSPLAAYEQYF.

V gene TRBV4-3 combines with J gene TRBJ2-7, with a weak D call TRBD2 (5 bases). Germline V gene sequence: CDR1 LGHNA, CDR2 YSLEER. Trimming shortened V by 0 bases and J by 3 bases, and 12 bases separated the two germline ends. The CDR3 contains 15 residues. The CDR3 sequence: CASSQESTRIYEQYF. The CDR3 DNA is TGCGCCAGCAGCCAAGAGTCTACTAGGATCTACGAGCAGTACTTC.

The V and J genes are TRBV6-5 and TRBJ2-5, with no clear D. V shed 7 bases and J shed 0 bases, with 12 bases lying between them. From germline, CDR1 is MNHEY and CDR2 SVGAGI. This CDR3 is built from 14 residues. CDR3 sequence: CASKKTADQETQYF. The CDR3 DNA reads TGTGCCAGCAAGAAGACCGCGGACCAAGAGACCCAGTACTTC.